One sample yielded the 23 T cell receptor beta chains listed below, sequenced in a study of shared clonotypes between healthy human individuals. Repertoires were generated with immunoSEQ multiplex PCR, while TCRdb's copy carries only in-frame clones and drops some. This repertoire shows hundreds of thousands of clones, approximately 79% found once; its top ten account for approximately 1.6%. Material: memory CD4+ T cells sorted from blood. This sample's subset: CD45RA-negative fraction. All receptors come from a young woman in good health.

The chain combines TRBV19 with TRBJ2-6; D is uncertain. Germline V gene sequence: CDR1 LNHDA, CDR2 SQIVND (reference sequence). Between the trimmed V and J ends, which lost 8 bases and 1 base, there was a span of 9 bases. CDR3 length equals 14 residues. DNA of the CDR3: TGTGCCAGTGCAATACTTTCTGGGGCCAACGTCCTGACTTTC. It encodes CASAILSGANVLTF.

The chain recombines TRBV7-2 with TRBJ2-5; D uncertain. This CDR3 has 13 amino acids. Germline loops: CDR1 SGHTA, CDR2 FQGNSA. Trimming cost V 5 bases and J 7 bases, with 14 bases left between them. The CDR3 reads CASSPHEEVTQYF. As DNA, the CDR3 is TGTGCCAGCAGCCCCCATGAAGAGGTGACCCAGTACTTC.

The rearrangement links TRBV19 to TRBJ1-2; 7 bases are a match to TRBD1. CDR1 LNHDA and CDR2 SQIVND come from the germline V gene (reference sequence). V lost 0 bases to trimming and J lost 8 bases; unmatched junction nucleotides: 15. The CDR3 contains 17 residues. This CDR3 reads CASSIEYRTGERGGYTF. CDR3 nucleotides: TGTGCCAGTAGTATAGAATATCGGACAGGCGAAAGGGGAGGCTACACCTTC.

V usage is TRBV7-8 and J usage is TRBJ1-5; 9 positions match TRBD1. The V segment lost 6 bases and the J segment 4 bases; nucleotides outside the gene matches: 10. The CDR3 runs to 16 residues. From germline, CDR1 is SGHVS and CDR2 FQNEAQ. CDR3 bases: TGTGCCAGCAGATCTCAAACCGGGACAGGGAATCAGCCCCAGCATTTT. This gives the protein CASRSQTGTGNQPQHF.

The CDR3 spells CASSFRLAGVRGEQFF. The CDR3 DNA sequence: TGTGCCAGCAGCTTCCGACTAGCGGGAGTGAGGGGTGAGCAGTTCTTC. The chain is built from TRBV5-5 and TRBJ2-1, with 12 bases fitting TRBD2. This CDR3 spans 16 amino acids. V was pared by 2 bases and J by 9 bases, with 9 bases of the junction left unmatched. Germline CDR1 reads SGHKS; CDR2 reads YYEKEE (reference sequence).

The J gene is TRBJ2-1, the V gene TRBV28; the D is unclear. Trimming removed 1 base from V and 11 bases from J, with 12 bases in between. The CDR3 spans 13 residues. Germline lookup yields CDR1 MDHEN and CDR2 SYDVKM. This CDR3 is CASSLFMRPQQFF. The CDR3 DNA is TGTGCCAGCAGTTTATTCATGAGGCCTCAGCAGTTCTTC.

The chain combines TRBV28 with TRBJ2-5; D call uncertain. Germline-derived CDR1 and CDR2 are MDHEN and SYDVKM. V lost 3 bases and J lost 3, with 11 bases in between. This CDR3 is 14 amino acids long. The CDR3 coding sequence is TGTGCCAGCAGTTTCGCACCGACGAAAGAGACCCAGTACTTC. It yields the protein CASSFAPTKETQYF.

The count of this clone is one. The V gene is TRBV7-9, the J gene TRBJ2-1; D tentatively reads TRBD1 or TRBD2 (5 bases each). Trimming took off 2 bases at V and 9 bases at J, with 20 bases between the two ends. Germline assignment: CDR1 SEHNR and CDR2 FQNEAQ (reference sequence). CDR3 length: 16 residues. CDR3 in amino acids: CASSLIRGRGKGEQFF. Here the CDR3 DNA reads TGTGCCAGCAGCTTAATCCGGGGAAGGGGTAAGGGTGAGCAGTTCTTC.

V and J are TRBV19 and TRBJ2-1, with 8 bases lining up with TRBD1. CDR1 and CDR2 from the germline V gene are LNHDA and SQIVND (reference sequence). The CDR3 has 14 amino acids. With 6 bases clipped from V and 9 bases from J, the junction kept 10 bases outside the gene matches. Here the CDR3 DNA reads TGTGCCAGTAGGCCACAGGGGGTCAATGGTGAGCAGTTCTTC. This gives the protein CASRPQGVNGEQFF.

This clone was detected only a few times. Within the sample, other DNA sequences also encode this same CDR3. The chain employs TRBV7-3 and TRBJ2-1; 7 positions match TRBD2. J was trimmed by 4 bases and V by 4 bases; bases with no gene match: 7. The CDR3 covers 15 residues. The germline V gene encodes CDR1 SGHTA and CDR2 FQGTGA. CDR3 nucleotide sequence: TGTGCCAGCAGCTCGGGTAGCGGGCTTTACAATGAGCAGTTCTTC. Amino acids: CASSSGSGLYNEQFF.

The rearrangement links TRBV11-3 to TRBJ2-2; 7 nucleotides line up with TRBD2. V shed 5 bases and J 0 bases; nucleotides not matched to a gene: 3. The CDR3 is 15 amino acids. The germline gives CDR1 SGHNT, CDR2 YENEEA. The CDR3 DNA sequence: TGTGCCAGCAGCCCGAGCGGGACGAACACCGGGGAGCTGTTTTTT. It specifies CASSPSGTNTGELFF.

The chain joins TRBV28 to TRBJ1-3; weak D call: TRBD1 (6 bases). The CDR3 is 14 residues long. The ends were cut back, 6 bases at V and 8 bases at J, with 17 bases in the middle. Germline CDR1 is MDHEN and CDR2 is SYDVKM. As DNA, the CDR3 is TGTGCCAGCAGGGGGGACACCTGGGAGCACACCATATATTTT. It encodes CASRGDTWEHTIYF.

This clone came up a few times. This chain connects TRBV28 to TRBJ2-1; the D is unclear. This CDR3 is 14 amino acids long. Trimming took off 4 bases at V and 9 bases at J, with 16 bases between the two ends. CDR1 and CDR2 (germline): MDHEN, SYDVKM. The CDR3 loop reads CASSSSQDWGEQFF. DNA for the CDR3: TGTGCCAGCAGTTCATCTCAAGATTGGGGTGAGCAGTTCTTC.

This clone has only a few counts. This sequence joins TRBV5-1 and TRBJ1-4; 8 bases agree with TRBD1. This CDR3 spans 14 amino acids. Germline V lookup: CDR1 SGHRS, CDR2 YFSETQ. Trimming removed 2 bases from V and 8 bases from J; junction bases left unmatched: 5. The CDR3 sequence: CASSFGQGGEKLFF. The CDR3 DNA reads TGCGCCAGCAGCTTCGGACAGGGAGGGGAAAAACTGTTTTTT. The full variable domain, rest sourced from reference TRBV5-1 and TRBJ1-4, is KAGVTQTPRYLIKTRGQQVTLSCSPISGHRSVSWYQQTPGQGLQFLFEYFSETQRNKGNFPGRFSGRQFSNSRSEMNVSTLELGDSALYLCASSFGQGGEKLFFGSGTQLSVL.

This rearrangement joins TRBV9 to TRBJ2-2, with D perhaps TRBD2 (5 bases). From germline, CDR1 is SGDLS and CDR2 YYNGEE. V was pared by 4 bases and J by 1 base, with 8 bases between. This CDR3 has 14 amino acids. This CDR3 is CASSLRENTGELFF. The CDR3 DNA is TGTGCCAGCAGCCTACGGGAGAACACCGGGGAGCTGTTTTTT.

The chain joins TRBV4-1 to TRBJ1-4; no definite D call. CDR1 MGHRA and CDR2 YSYEKL come from the germline V gene. The CDR3 runs 15 residues. Trimming removed 0 bases from V and 7 bases from J, with 12 bases in between. In nucleotides, the CDR3 is TGCGCCAGCAGCCAAGATGACGCGGCGCGTGAAAAACTGTTTTTT. Protein product: CASSQDDAAREKLFF.

CDR3 bases: TGTGCCAGCAGCCCCTTCCGGGTGGCGTCCTACGAGCAGTACTTC. Its translation is CASSPFRVASYEQYF. V is TRBV28 and J is TRBJ2-7; D unclear. This CDR3 comprises 15 residues. V lost 6 bases to trimming and J lost 1 base, with 16 bases between them. Germline loops: CDR1 MDHEN, CDR2 SYDVKM.

This clone was picked up a small number of times. The V call is TRBV6-6, the J call TRBJ1-1; 8 positions agree with TRBD1. The CDR3 length is 16 residues. The germline V gene encodes CDR1 MNHNY and CDR2 SVGAGI (reference sequence). The junction had 10 bases not matched to a gene; V was cut back by 6 bases and J by 1 base. In DNA form, the CDR3 reads TGTGCCAGCAGAAAAAATTCCGGACAGGGGAACACTGAAGCTTTCTTT. The encoded protein is CASRKNSGQGNTEAFF.

The chain recombines TRBV27 with TRBJ2-5, with a possible D match to TRBD2 (6 bases). CDR1 MNHEY and CDR2 SMNVEV come from the germline V gene (reference sequence). Trimming removed 7 bases at V and 4 bases at J, with 28 bases between. This CDR3 has 18 amino acids. The CDR3 nucleotides are TGTGCCAGCAACACGCCCCAAAGGGGCCAACTGGAGGGAGAGACCCAGTACTTC. Its translation is CASNTPQRGQLEGETQYF.

The J gene is TRBJ2-1, the V gene TRBV19, with a weak D call TRBD1 (6 bases). CDR1 and CDR2 from the germline V gene are LNHDA and SQIVND (reference sequence). The CDR3 spans 15 residues. V lost 5 bases to trimming and J lost 6 bases, with 17 bases between them. The CDR3 loop is CASSPQGKRGNEQFF. The CDR3 DNA follows: TGTGCCAGTAGTCCTCAGGGGAAGAGGGGCAATGAGCAGTTCTTC.

J is TRBJ2-1 and V is TRBV28; 8 bases map to TRBD2. The CDR3 has 13 amino acids. V shed 6 bases and J 6 bases; nucleotides not matched to a gene: 4. Germline assignment: CDR1 MDHEN and CDR2 SYDVKM. The CDR3 DNA reads as TGTGCCAGCAGCGGGAGGGCCGTCAATGAGCAGTTCTTC. Encoded protein: CASSGRAVNEQFF.

With regard to this clone: This sample includes further DNA sequences coding for the same CDR3. Here the CDR3 reads CASSLSRNTEAFF. CDR3 in DNA: TGCGCCAGCAGCTTGTCCAGGAACACTGAAGCTTTCTTT. The chain combines TRBV5-1 with TRBJ1-1; no definite D call. The CDR3 loop spans 13 amino acids. Germline V gene data show CDR1 as SGHRS and CDR2 as YFSETQ. V was shortened by 1 base and J by 1 base, with 5 bases between the two germline ends.

J is TRBJ2-1 and V is TRBV2; D gene unclear. V was shortened by 6 bases and J by 7 bases, with 10 bases between the two germline ends. Germline CDR1 SNHLY, CDR2 FYNNEI. There are 12 residues in the CDR3. The CDR3 loop is CASRRLGNEQFF. The CDR3, as DNA: TGTGCCAGCAGGCGGCTGGGGAATGAGCAGTTCTTC.